The source of this TCR beta chain is a study of human T cells and chemical hapten exposure. Looking at the study overall: Patch tests applied 0.01% DPC to the upper back, read at 6 days. Broader study findings: Sensitization with DPC brought no change to TCRs above 1 in 1000 in frequency.

As the library was built, unique molecular identifiers were attached to individual cDNA molecules. TCRdb fed the RACE reads into MiXCR, producing one record per CDR3 protein. The profile shows around 120,000 distinct CDR3 sequences, about 13% of them singletons. This clonotype was picked up many times. Its matching antigen is unknown. Time point here: patch test 1, 2 weeks after DPC sensitization. Noted treatment: therapeutic diphenylcyclopropenone sensitization with weekly scalp DPC. V gave up 2 bases and J gave up 6 bases, with 10 bases separating them. This CDR3 comprises 14 residues. Germline V gives CDR1 MNHNY, CDR2 SVGAGI (reference sequence).

The input for sequencing was whole blood, taken in connection with sensitization to the hapten diphenylcyclopropenone (DPC). The genes are TRBV6-6 and TRBJ1-4; D not certain. The clonotype originates from a young man with alopecia areata. Some clones in this sample may be carry-over from other donors' samples. CDR3 residues: CASSYGPGDEKLFF. CDR3 in DNA: TGTGCCAGCAGTTACGGGCCGGGTGATGAAAAACTGTTTTTT.